This T cell receptor (beta chain) was obtained from a study of shared clonotypes between healthy human individuals. Study observations and caveats: When naive CD4 clonotypes were compared across a few donors, about 5% were shared. Depth of sequencing was expected to influence donor clonotype sharing.

Every immunoSEQ plate was one replicate of a subset's evenly spread DNA. The assay was immunoSEQ multiplex PCR, and TCRdb's table has in-frame clones only and misses some. The sample comprises about 1.1 million clones, about 72% of which are singletons, and 0.89% rests with the top ten. Concerning this clone itself: What it recognizes is unknown.

Investigators divided CD4+ cells into CD45RA+ naive and CD45RA-negative memory subsets. From germline, CDR1 is SGHDT and CDR2 YYEEEE. Trimming left V 0 bases short and J 9 bases short, with 16 bases between. The length of the CDR3 is 15 residues. The chain carries TRBV5-6 and TRBJ2-1; no clear D gene. The TCR sequence derives from a man aged 18 to 29 in good health. Some clones in this sample may be carry-over from other donors' samples. Sequencing used memory CD4+ T cells from PBMCs. Subset here: CD45RA-negative fraction. The chain's CDR3 is CASSLGGYTDPEQFF. The CDR3 nucleotides read TGTGCCAGCAGCTTGGGTGGCTATACGGACCCTGAGCAGTTCTTC.